This TCR beta chain was identified during a study of blood T cell repertoires in COVID-19. Per the original data handling: Amplification of reference gene primers provided the estimated nucleated cell counts. TCRdb keeps only in-frame clones here, not all; method: immunoSEQ multiplex PCR. V and J calls and clone size come straight from that table; D and trimming were deduced from the DNA. The sample shows about 320,000 clones, roughly 89% of them seen only once. Losses at the gene ends were 5 bases for V and 4 bases for J; bases not matched to a gene: 8. CDR3 length equals 15 residues. The germline gives CDR1 SEHNR, CDR2 FQNEAQ (reference sequence).

The chain uses TRBV7-9 and TRBJ1-3, with 7 bases identical to TRBD1. The sequenced material came from PBMCs or T cells enriched from blood (not recorded which). The origin of this receptor is a man aged 55 to 70 who had recovered from COVID-19. In DNA, the CDR3 is TGTGCCAGCAGCCCTTGGGACAGAGCGGGAAACACCATATATTTT. Translated: CASSPWDRAGNTIYF. Looking up the rest from reference TRBV7-9 and TRBJ1-3 gives the full variable domain: DTGVSQNPRHKITKRGQNVTFRCDPISEHNRLYWYRQTLGQGPEFLTYFQNEAQLEKSRLLSDRFSAERPKGSFSTLEIQRTEQGDSAMYLCASSPWDRAGNTIYFGEGSWLTVV.